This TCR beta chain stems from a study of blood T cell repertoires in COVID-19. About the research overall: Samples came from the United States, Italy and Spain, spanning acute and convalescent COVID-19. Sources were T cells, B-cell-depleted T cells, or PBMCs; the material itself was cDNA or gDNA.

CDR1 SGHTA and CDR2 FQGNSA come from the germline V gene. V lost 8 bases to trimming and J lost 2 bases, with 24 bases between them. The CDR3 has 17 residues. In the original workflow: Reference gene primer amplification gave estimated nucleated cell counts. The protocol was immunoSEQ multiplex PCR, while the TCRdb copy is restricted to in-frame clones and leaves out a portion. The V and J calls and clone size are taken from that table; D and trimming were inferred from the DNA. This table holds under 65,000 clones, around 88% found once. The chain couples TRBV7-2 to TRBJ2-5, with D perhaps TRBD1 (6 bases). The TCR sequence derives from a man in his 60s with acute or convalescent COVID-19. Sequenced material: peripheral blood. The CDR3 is CASRYPLQGRRQETQYF. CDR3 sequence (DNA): TGTGCCAGCCGTTATCCACTACAGGGACGTAGACAAGAGACCCAGTACTTC.